One and the same sample provided the 25 T cell receptor beta chains below, sequenced in a study of OX40 agonist ivuxolimab in advanced cancers. The protocol used for the library was the immunoSEQ multiplex PCR assay. Here the immuneACCESS table is served through TCRdb, limited to in-frame sequences with V and J called. Missing clones are a known gap in these copies; in checked studies unresolved V genes cover under half, and the rest lacks a known reason. For this sample there are some 70,000 clones; roughly nine tenths appear just once. More than 0.85% of the sample is taken by the ten largest. The starting material was CD4+ or CD8+ T cells sorted from blood, obtained in a trial of the OX40 agonist ivuxolimab. The receptors here all came from an adult with an advanced solid tumor such as melanoma, head and neck, liver or kidney cancer.

The chain combines TRBV29-1 with TRBJ1-2; 9 bases are a match to TRBD1. The CDR3 length is 12 residues. V was clipped by 4 bases and J by 9 bases; unmatched bases: 6. Looked up from germline, CDR1 is SQVTM and CDR2 is ANQGSEA. The CDR3 sequence: CSVVDRGVRYTF. CDR3 DNA sequence: TGCAGCGTTGTCGACAGGGGGGTTCGCTACACCTTC.

The rearrangement uses TRBV10-3 and TRBJ2-2; TRBD2 is a possible D gene (5 bases). The CDR3 is made up of 13 amino acids. V gave up 2 bases and J gave up 5 bases, with 6 bases separating them. Germline V gene lookup returns CDR1 ENHRY and CDR2 SYGVKD. The CDR3 loop reads CAISEGGTGELFF. CDR3 nucleotides: TGTGCCATCAGTGAGGGAGGTACCGGGGAGCTGTTTTTT.

V usage is TRBV5-4 and J usage is TRBJ2-2; D not resolved. This CDR3 comprises 14 residues. CDR1 is SGHNT and CDR2 is YYREEE in the germline V gene (reference sequence). Between the trimmed V and J ends, which lost 2 bases and 1 base, there was a span of 6 bases. The CDR3, as DNA: TGTGCCAGCAGCTTATTGGGGAACACCGGGGAGCTGTTTTTT. This gives the protein CASSLLGNTGELFF.

Concerning this clone itself: Other DNA sequences in the sample encode the same CDR3. The chain recombines TRBV5-1 with TRBJ1-2, with D hard to call. V lost 3 bases to trimming and J lost 1 base, with 7 bases between them. Germline loops: CDR1 SGHRS, CDR2 YFSETQ. The CDR3 extends over 13 amino acids. CDR3 residues: CASSSDGNYGYTF. The CDR3 nucleotides are TGCGCCAGCAGCTCTGACGGTAACTATGGCTACACCTTC.

The V and J genes are TRBV7-2 and TRBJ1-2; 7 bases agree with TRBD1. CDR1 is SGHTA, CDR2 FQGNSA, per germline. Trimming removed 4 bases from V and 7 bases from J; junction bases left unmatched: 6. This CDR3 spans 13 amino acids. CDR3 sequence (DNA): TGTGCCAGCAGCTCCGACAGGGATTCTGGCTACACCTTC. Translation gives CASSSDRDSGYTF.

The rearrangement joins TRBV6-6 to TRBJ1-1; maybe TRBD1 (6 bases). Germline V gives CDR1 MNHNY, CDR2 SVGAGI (reference sequence). The germline V and J ends were trimmed by 2 bases and 4 bases, with 11 bases remaining between them. This CDR3 contains 14 residues. This CDR3 is CASSYQGSGTEAFF. For the CDR3, the DNA is TGTGCCAGCAGTTACCAGGGGTCGGGCACTGAAGCTTTCTTT.

On this clone itself: The junction and the germline gene differ at one end; a read error may be behind it. This chain joins TRBV5-1 and TRBJ1-1; 8 bases are a match to TRBD1. The CDR3 has 17 amino acids. Germline CDR1 SGHRS, CDR2 YFSETQ. CDR3: CASSSSQGAKVKTEAFF. The CDR3 DNA is TGCGCCAGCAGCTCGTCGCAGGGGGCTAAGGTGAAGACTGAAGCTTTCTTT. Complete variable domain (other parts from reference TRBV5-1 and TRBJ1-1): KAGVTQTPRYLIKTRGQQVTLSCSPISGHRSVSWYQQTPGQGLQFLFEYFSETQRNKGNFPGRFSGRQFSNSRSEMNVSTLELGDSALYLCASSSSQGAKVKTEAFFGQGTRLTVV.

The chain carries TRBV5-1 and TRBJ2-3; TRBD2 matches 12 bases. V lost 0 bases, J lost 5 bases, and 4 bases stayed unmatched. Germline V CDR1 and CDR2: SGHRS, YFSETQ. The CDR3 is 16 residues long. The CDR3 loop reads CASSLGLLAGGDTQYF. CDR3 DNA: TGCGCCAGCAGCTTGGGCCTACTAGCGGGGGGAGATACGCAGTATTTT.

This sequence joins TRBV13 and TRBJ2-7; 9 positions match TRBD1. J was trimmed by 3 bases and V by 5 bases; bases with no gene match: 20. CDR3 length: 19 residues. Per germline, CDR1 PRHDT and CDR2 FYEKMQ (reference sequence). CDR3 sequence (DNA): TGTGCCAGCAGCAAATCCCAGGGACAGGGCGGTTTTGGATACTACGAGCAGTACTTC. Its translation is CASSKSQGQGGFGYYEQYF.

CDR3 nucleotide sequence: TGTGCCTGGAAAAGGGTGGGGAACACCGGGGAGCTGTTTTTT. Residues: CAWKRVGNTGELFF. This sequence joins TRBV30 and TRBJ2-2, with D uncertain. Trimming left V 4 bases short and J 1 base short, with 10 bases between. In germline, CDR1 is GTSNPN, CDR2 SVGIG (reference sequence). CDR3 length equals 14 residues.

This chain connects TRBV5-4 to TRBJ2-7; 7 bases fit TRBD1. The CDR3 is 13 amino acids. Germline assignment: CDR1 SGHNT and CDR2 YYREEE (reference sequence). The V and J ends lost 0 bases and 6 bases, in that order; junction bases with no gene match: 3. The CDR3 DNA reads TGTGCCAGCAGCTTGGACCGACAGGGCGAGCAGTACTTC. Amino acids: CASSLDRQGEQYF.

The CDR3 DNA reads TGTGCCAGCAGTGAAGTTGTCCAGAACTATGGCTACACCTTC. Translated: CASSEVVQNYGYTF. The chain joins TRBV6-1 to TRBJ1-2; D unresolved. V lost 1 base, J lost 2 bases, and 8 bases lay in between. The CDR3 is 14 amino acids. The germline V gene encodes CDR1 MNHNS and CDR2 SASEGT.

V usage is TRBV11-3 and J usage is TRBJ1-2; D may be TRBD1 (6 bases). Germline assignment: CDR1 SGHNT and CDR2 YENEEA. Trimming took 4 bases from V and 3 from J, leaving 15 bases between them. This CDR3 has 15 residues. CDR3 in DNA: TGTGCCAGCAGCTCACAGGGTGTCACCTACTATGGCTACACCTTC. Residues: CASSSQGVTYYGYTF.

CDR3 amino acids: CASSSQRPGYTF. DNA of the CDR3: TGTGCCAGCAGCTCACAAAGGCCCGGCTACACCTTC. The V and J genes are TRBV5-4 and TRBJ1-2; D is unclear. The ends were cut back, 3 bases at V and 8 bases at J, with 11 bases in the middle. Germline CDR1 is SGHNT and CDR2 is YYREEE (reference sequence). The CDR3 contains 12 residues.

The chain recombines TRBV29-1 with TRBJ2-2; the D is unclear. Trimming took off 6 bases at V and 3 bases at J, with 11 bases between the two ends. Germline V gene data show CDR1 as SQVTM and CDR2 as ANQGSEA. The CDR3 sequence is 13 residues long. The CDR3 DNA follows: TGCAGCGTCGGTAGCCTATACACCGGGGAGCTGTTTTTT. It yields the protein CSVGSLYTGELFF.

This sequence joins TRBV19 and TRBJ2-7; 10 bases line up with TRBD1. Looked up from germline, CDR1 is LNHDA and CDR2 is SQIVND (reference sequence). J lost 1 base, V lost 10 bases, and 7 bases had no gene match. The CDR3 covers 14 residues. For the CDR3, the DNA is TGTGCCACCGCGGACAGGGGGTTGTCCTACGAGCAGTACTTC. It specifies CATADRGLSYEQYF.

V and J are TRBV11-2 and TRBJ1-5; D is unresolved. Trimming shortened V by 6 bases and J by 0 bases, and 15 bases separated the two germline ends. This CDR3 has 16 amino acids. Looked up from germline, CDR1 is SGHAT and CDR2 is FQNNGV. CDR3 DNA sequence: TGTGCCAGCAGTCCCGGAGGCGGCAGTAGCAATCAGCCCCAGCATTTT. Encoded protein: CASSPGGGSSNQPQHF.

Only one count was recorded for this clone. J is TRBJ2-3 and V is TRBV29-1, with 9 bases aligning to TRBD1. Germline V gene sequence: CDR1 SQVTM, CDR2 ANQGSEA. V was pared by 6 bases and J by 3 bases, with 7 bases of the junction left unmatched. The length of the CDR3 is 14 residues. In DNA, the CDR3 is TGCAGCGTCAGGACAGGGGTGGGGACAGATACGCAGTATTTT. This codes for CSVRTGVGTDTQYF.

The chain couples TRBV6-1 to TRBJ1-1; 12 bases are a match to TRBD1. The CDR3 contains 17 residues. With V trimmed by 4 bases and J by 6 bases, 12 bases remained unmatched. Germline CDR1 reads MNHNS; CDR2 reads SASEGT. This chain's CDR3 is CASSGWDRGRWSSEAFF. The CDR3 nucleotides are TGTGCCAGCAGTGGGTGGGACAGGGGGCGGTGGAGCTCTGAAGCTTTCTTT.

This clone was observed a few times. The genes are TRBV30 and TRBJ1-2; tentative D call: TRBD1 (6 bases). V dropped 0 bases and J dropped 7 bases, with 15 bases sitting between them. The CDR3 has 14 amino acids. Germline loops: CDR1 GTSNPN, CDR2 SVGIG (reference sequence). The CDR3 reads CAWSVPQGRGGYTF. CDR3 nucleotide sequence: TGTGCCTGGAGTGTACCGCAGGGGAGGGGTGGCTACACCTTC.

CDR3: CASSPTRTGRNEQFF. The DNA for the CDR3 is TGTGCCAGCAGCCCCACCCGGACAGGGCGAAATGAGCAGTTCTTC. The genes are TRBV7-6 and TRBJ2-1; 8 bases match TRBD1. The V gene's germline CDR1 is SGHVS and CDR2 FNYEAQ. The CDR3 covers 15 residues. The V segment lost 5 bases and the J segment 7 bases; nucleotides outside the gene matches: 10.

The chain recombines TRBV4-2 with TRBJ2-6, with D uncertain. Trimming removed 3 bases from V and 0 bases from J, with 6 bases in between. The CDR3 has 15 amino acids. Per germline, CDR1 LGHNA and CDR2 YNFKEQ. In DNA, the CDR3 is TGTGCCAGCAGCCAGGAAGTCTCTGGGGCCAACGTCCTGACTTTC. It yields the protein CASSQEVSGANVLTF.

This clone was observed a handful of times. This chain uses TRBV6-1 with TRBJ1-1; 8 bases match TRBD1. This CDR3 has 15 residues. V gave up 6 bases and J gave up 0 bases; unmatched junction bases: 6. Germline CDR1 reads MNHNS; CDR2 reads SASEGT. This CDR3 reads CASRAGQGLNTEAFF. The CDR3 nucleotides are TGTGCCAGCAGAGCCGGACAGGGTCTGAACACTGAAGCTTTCTTT.

The chain has TRBV10-3 and TRBJ1-2, with a possible D match to TRBD1 (5 bases). V was trimmed by 0 bases and J by 5 bases, leaving 19 bases between them. CDR1 ENHRY and CDR2 SYGVKD come from the germline V gene. The CDR3 has 17 residues. CDR3 in amino acids: CAISESSGLYLLYGYTF. The CDR3 DNA is TGTGCCATCAGTGAGTCTTCAGGGTTGTATCTGTTATATGGCTACACCTTC.

The rearrangement joins TRBV6-5 to TRBJ1-6; D remains unclear. Per the germline V gene, CDR1 is MNHEY and CDR2 is SVGAGI. The CDR3 has 16 amino acids. V lost 2 bases and J lost 7, with 15 bases in between. CDR3 bases: TGTGCCAGCAGTTACAGAGCAAGGGAAAAAAATTCACCCCTCCACTTT. Translation gives CASSYRAREKNSPLHF.